Following are 29 T cell receptor beta chains from one sample sequenced in a study of beta chain features in type 1 diabetes (dated by TCRdb to between 2018 and 2020). The investigation overall reported the following: In all four CD4+ subsets, TCRB CDR3 length was moderately but significantly shorter in type 1 diabetes patients.

Their specific antigens are unknown. The library was obtained by the immunoSEQ multiplex PCR assay. All of the isolated RNA was reverse transcribed with the High Capacity cDNA Reverse Transcription Kit, so expressed TCRB transcripts were sequenced. TCRdb retrieved this table from immuneACCESS and kept in-frame rearrangements only. Not all clones are present; in checked studies, unresolved V genes account for under half, and no reason is known for the remainder. The sample table lists 640,000 or so clones, roughly 13% of them with a count of one. The ten largest account for 0.04% of the sample. Input material: naive CD4+ T cells from blood. The intended sense of this specimen's cell subset or site label: true naive CD4+ T cells. The receptors were sampled from a young man with type 1 diabetes.

A few counts support this clone. The V call is TRBV25-1, the J call TRBJ1-4; 8 nucleotides match TRBD1. Germline V gene data show CDR1 as MGHDK and CDR2 as SYGVNS. Unmatched junction bases numbered 5, after V lost 4 bases and J lost 7 bases. This CDR3 is built from 14 residues. The CDR3: CASSVTGVSEKLFF. CDR3 sequence (DNA): TGTGCCAGCAGTGTGACAGGGGTTAGTGAAAAACTGTTTTTT.

This clone has more than one count but fewer than ten. V is TRBV6-6 and J is TRBJ1-5, with D unresolved. With 0 bases removed from V and 6 bases from J, the gap between germline ends came to 6 bases. The CDR3 is made up of 13 amino acids. Germline values: CDR1 MNHNY, CDR2 SVGAGI (reference sequence). The DNA of the CDR3 is TGTGCCAGCAGTTACTCGGAGGGTCAGCCCCAGCATTTT. It translates to CASSYSEGQPQHF.

Here the CDR3 DNA reads TGTGCCAGCAGTTCCAACAGAGACACTGAAGCTTTCTTT. As protein: CASSSNRDTEAFF. The chain uses TRBV6-6 and TRBJ1-1; no clear D gene. The CDR3 sequence is 13 residues long. CDR1 and CDR2 from the germline V gene are MNHNY and SVGAGI (reference sequence). The V end lost 4 bases, the J end lost 3 bases, and 9 bases lay between the germline ends.

To note about this clone: At one end the junction does not follow the germline gene, possibly because of a read error. This rearrangement joins TRBV7-7 to TRBJ2-5; D is ambiguous. CDR1 is SSHAT, CDR2 FNYEAQ, per germline (reference sequence). This CDR3 region has 13 residues. The CDR3 region has the DNA TGTGCTAGCAGCTCGAGGTTGCAAGAGACCCAGTACTTC. Amino acids: CASSSRLQETQYF.

This clone was recorded a few times. This chain uses TRBV29-1 with TRBJ2-3; possible D gene TRBD1, 6 bases. The CDR3 loop spans 16 amino acids. Germline CDR1 reads SQVTM; CDR2 reads ANQGSEA. V lost 3 bases and J lost 0, with 16 bases in between. The DNA of the CDR3 is TGCAGCGTTGATTTTCCGGGACAACCTAGCACAGATACGCAGTATTTT. Protein sequence: CSVDFPGQPSTDTQYF.

This clone was counted only a few times. The V call is TRBV29-1, the J call TRBJ2-3; D perhaps matches TRBD2 (6 bases). The CDR3 runs 14 residues. Trimming left V 5 bases short and J 2 bases short, with 14 bases between. CDR1 and CDR2 (germline): SQVTM, ANQGSEA. The CDR3 here is CSVRIGTPTDTQYF. The CDR3 nucleotides read TGCAGCGTTCGTATCGGGACTCCCACAGATACGCAGTATTTT.

This clone turned up a few times. The chain joins TRBV6-6 to TRBJ2-5, with no clear D. The V and J ends lost 5 bases and 4 bases respectively, with 5 bases between them. CDR1 and CDR2 (germline): MNHNY, SVGAGI (reference sequence). The CDR3 is made up of 11 amino acids. The CDR3 nucleotides are TGTGCCAGCAGTCTACTAGAGACCCAGTACTTC. It is translated as CASSLLETQYF.

The rearrangement joins TRBV29-1 to TRBJ1-2; D ambiguous. The CDR3 consists of 14 residues. CDR1 and CDR2 (germline): SQVTM, ANQGSEA. The V end lost 3 bases, the J end lost 0 bases, and 11 bases lay between the germline ends. The CDR3 bases are TGCAGCGTTGACGTCAGGCGAGCTAACTATGGCTACACCTTC. It codes for CSVDVRRANYGYTF.

A few counts support this clone. This sequence joins TRBV5-4 and TRBJ1-4; D uncertain. The ends were cut back, 4 bases at V and 8 bases at J, with 18 bases in the middle. Germline V lookup: CDR1 SGHNT, CDR2 YYREEE (reference sequence). The CDR3 covers 15 residues. For the CDR3, the DNA is TGTGCCAGCAGCCCGGTCATAGGGCCGGGGGAAAAACTGTTTTTT. Translating gives CASSPVIGPGEKLFF.

This clone was seen a handful of times. This sequence joins TRBV5-1 and TRBJ1-1; D is uncertain. The CDR3 runs 15 residues. V gave up 0 bases and J gave up 0 bases, with 9 bases separating them. Germline V gene data show CDR1 as SGHRS and CDR2 as YFSETQ. CDR3 region: CASSLDRVLNTEAFF. Here the CDR3 DNA reads TGCGCCAGCAGCTTGGATCGGGTACTGAACACTGAAGCTTTCTTT.

This clone was found a few times. The same CDR3 is also encoded by other DNA sequences in this sample. V usage is TRBV30 and J usage is TRBJ1-1; D is perhaps TRBD1 (6 bases). The CDR3 sequence is 13 residues long. Germline V gene lookup returns CDR1 GTSNPN and CDR2 SVGIG (reference sequence). The V end was cut by 0 bases, the J end by 4 bases, with 9 bases between. The CDR3 DNA reads TGTGCCTGGAGTGTACGAGGGGGCACTGAAGCTTTCTTT. It translates to CAWSVRGGTEAFF.

A few counts support this clone. The genes are TRBV23-1 and TRBJ2-7, with 7 nucleotides matching TRBD1. TRBV23-1 is identified as an open reading frame with a role that is uncertain. J lost 5 bases, V lost 5 bases, and 9 bases had no gene match. The CDR3 spans 14 residues. This CDR3 is CASSFQGDDDEQYF. The DNA of the CDR3 is TGCGCCAGCAGTTTCCAGGGGGATGACGACGAGCAGTACTTC.

This chain connects TRBV7-3 to TRBJ1-1; D perhaps matches TRBD1 (5 bases). Germline V lookup: CDR1 SGHTA, CDR2 FQGTGA. V dropped 5 bases and J dropped 4 bases, with 11 bases sitting between them. This CDR3 is built from 13 residues. DNA of the CDR3: TGTGCCAGCAGCGAGCAGGGTGGCACTGAAGCTTTCTTT. Protein product: CASSEQGGTEAFF.

The chain carries TRBV29-1 and TRBJ2-1; weak D call: TRBD1 (6 bases). The germline V gene has CDR1 SQVTM and CDR2 ANQGSEA. The V end was cut by 6 bases, the J end by 3 bases, with 12 bases between. The CDR3 is made up of 13 amino acids. CDR3 in amino acids: CSVAGTLYNEQFF. In DNA form, the CDR3 reads TGCAGCGTCGCTGGGACACTCTACAATGAGCAGTTCTTC.

This clone was counted between two and nine times. This chain joins TRBV5-8 and TRBJ2-3, with D tentatively TRBD1 or TRBD2 (5 bases each). The germline CDR1 and CDR2 sequences are SGHTS and YDEGEE. There are 16 residues in the CDR3. V lost 3 bases, J lost 1 base, and 15 bases lay in between. In DNA form, the CDR3 reads TGTGCCAGCAGCTCCCTACCGGGGCTGGGCACAGATACGCAGTATTTT. The encoded protein is CASSSLPGLGTDTQYF. The variable domain in full, with the rest retrieved from reference TRBV5-8 and TRBJ2-3, is EAGVTQSPTHLIKTRGQQATLRCSPISGHTSVYWYQQALGLGLQFLLWYDEGEERNRGNFPPRFSGRQFPNYSSELNVNALELEDSALYLCASSSLPGLGTDTQYFGPGTRLTVL.

The table lists this clone with a few counts. The chain links TRBV30 to TRBJ1-1; no reliable D call. This CDR3 contains 13 residues. Germline CDR1 reads GTSNPN; CDR2 reads SVGIG (reference sequence). V lost 0 bases and J 3 bases, leaving 8 bases between the germline ends. The CDR3 DNA follows: TGTGCCTGGAGTGTATCGATGGACACTGAAGCTTTCTTT. Its translation: CAWSVSMDTEAFF. Together with reference TRBV30 and TRBJ1-1, the CDR3 gives the full variable domain: SQTIHQWPATLVQPVGSPLSLECTVEGTSNPNLYWYRQAAGRGLQLLFYSVGIGQISSEVPQNLSASRPQDRQFILSSKKLLLSDSGFYLCAWSVSMDTEAFFGQGTRLTVV.

The gene calls are TRBV7-8 and TRBJ2-5; D remains unclear. Trimming took 2 bases from V and 6 from J, leaving 10 bases between them. The CDR3 contains 13 residues. In germline, CDR1 is SGHVS, CDR2 FQNEAQ. The CDR3 protein is CASSLTSGKTQYF. The CDR3 DNA is TGTGCCAGCAGCTTAACGTCTGGAAAGACCCAGTACTTC.

This clone has only a few counts. The genes are TRBV5-6 and TRBJ1-6; the D is unclear. Germline V gene sequence: CDR1 SGHDT, CDR2 YYEEEE. Trimming removed 1 base at V and 9 bases at J, with 5 bases between. The CDR3 sequence is 12 residues long. The CDR3 nucleotides read TGTGCCAGCAGCTTGTCGTCTTCACCCCTCCACTTT. Its translation is CASSLSSSPLHF. The variable domain in full, with the rest retrieved from reference TRBV5-6 and TRBJ1-6, is DAGVTQSPTHLIKTRGQQVTLRCSPKSGHDTVSWYQQALGQGPQFIFQYYEEEERQRGNFPDRFSGHQFPNYSSELNVNALLLGDSALYLCASSLSSSPLHFGNGTRLTVT.

J is TRBJ2-4 and V is TRBV30; perhaps TRBD1 as D (6 bases). Trimming shortened V by 7 bases and J by 2 bases, and 12 bases separated the two germline ends. The germline CDR1 and CDR2 sequences are GTSNPN and SVGIG (reference sequence). CDR3 length: 13 residues. The CDR3 spells CASRRGTKNIQYF. Written as DNA, the CDR3 is TGTGCCTCGCGAAGGGGGACCAAAAACATTCAGTACTTC.

V is TRBV30 and J is TRBJ1-5, with TRBD1 identical over 10 bases. Germline CDR1 is GTSNPN and CDR2 is SVGIG (reference sequence). The ends lost 1 base at V and 2 bases at J; junction bases unmatched: 2. The CDR3 spans 15 residues. The CDR3 region has the DNA TGTGCCTGGAGTGAAGGGACAGGGGGCAATCAGCCCCAGCATTTT. Translation gives CAWSEGTGGNQPQHF.

This clone was seen a few times. V is TRBV10-3 and J is TRBJ2-1; weak D call: TRBD2 (5 bases). Looked up from germline, CDR1 is ENHRY and CDR2 is SYGVKD. V was cut by 0 bases and J by 2 bases, with 8 bases left in between. The CDR3 is 15 residues long. CDR3 sequence reads: CAISESKRTYNEQFF. The CDR3 DNA follows: TGTGCCATCAGTGAGTCGAAGCGGACCTACAATGAGCAGTTCTTC.

This clone was observed a handful of times. The chain recombines TRBV29-1 with TRBJ2-5; 14 bases are shared with TRBD2. CDR3 length: 15 amino acids. Germline lookup yields CDR1 SQVTM and CDR2 ANQGSEA. The V segment lost 7 bases and the J segment 4 bases; nucleotides outside the gene matches: 8. Here the CDR3 reads CSAAGLAGVIETQYF. CDR3 DNA: TGCAGCGCAGCGGGACTAGCGGGAGTAATAGAGACCCAGTACTTC. Combining the CDR3 with reference TRBV29-1 and TRBJ2-5 gives the whole variable domain SAVISQKPSRDICQRGTSLTIQCQVDSQVTMMFWYRQQPGQSLTLIATANQGSEATYESGFVIDKFPISRPNLTFSTLTVSNMSPEDSSIYLCSAAGLAGVIETQYFGPGTRLLVL.

This CDR3 reads CAWKSLGQHEAFF. The CDR3, as DNA: TGTGCCTGGAAATCTCTAGGACAGCATGAAGCTTTCTTT. The V gene is TRBV30, the J gene TRBJ1-1; D might be TRBD1 (6 bases). Trimming took off 4 bases at V and 7 bases at J, with 16 bases between the two ends. In germline, CDR1 is GTSNPN, CDR2 SVGIG (reference sequence). CDR3 size: 13 residues.

This rearrangement joins TRBV5-1 to TRBJ1-2, with D hard to call. The CDR3 is 14 residues long. Germline V lookup: CDR1 SGHRS, CDR2 YFSETQ. V gave up 1 base and J gave up 6 bases, with 13 bases separating them. The CDR3 reads CASSLSGLEDGYTF. Written as DNA, the CDR3 is TGCGCCAGCAGCTTGTCGGGTCTAGAGGATGGCTACACCTTC.

The chain joins TRBV29-1 to TRBJ2-5; 13 positions match TRBD2. There are 14 residues in the CDR3. Germline CDR1 reads SQVTM; CDR2 reads ANQGSEA. With V trimmed by 7 bases and J by 6 bases, 8 bases remained unmatched. The CDR3 nucleotides read TGCAGCGCCAGAACTAGCGGGAGGGCCAAGACCCAGTACTTC. As protein: CSARTSGRAKTQYF. Together with reference TRBV29-1 and TRBJ2-5, the CDR3 gives the full variable domain: SAVISQKPSRDICQRGTSLTIQCQVDSQVTMMFWYRQQPGQSLTLIATANQGSEATYESGFVIDKFPISRPNLTFSTLTVSNMSPEDSSIYLCSARTSGRAKTQYFGPGTRLLVL.

Comment on this clone: The same CDR3 can be traced to other DNA sequences in this sample. V and J are TRBV6-5 and TRBJ1-2; D is possibly TRBD1 (5 bases). This CDR3 is built from 14 residues. V was trimmed by 0 bases and J by 2 bases, leaving 7 bases between them. Germline V CDR1 and CDR2: MNHEY, SVGAGI. Here the CDR3 reads CASSYSDTNYGYTF. Here the CDR3 DNA reads TGTGCCAGCAGTTACTCGGACACCAACTATGGCTACACCTTC.

There are a few counts of this clone. This sequence joins TRBV7-2 and TRBJ1-4; D not certain. V lost 1 base to trimming and J lost 0 bases, with 9 bases between them. The CDR3 consists of 16 residues. Per the germline V gene, CDR1 is SGHTA and CDR2 is FQGNSA. DNA of the CDR3: TGTGCCAGCAGCTTAGTAATCGGATCAACTAATGAAAAACTGTTTTTT. Its translation: CASSLVIGSTNEKLFF. Variable domain in full (rest from reference TRBV7-2 and TRBJ1-4): GAGVSQSPSNKVTEKGKDVELRCDPISGHTALYWYRQSLGQGLEFLIYFQGNSAPDKSGLPSDRFSAERTGGSVSTLTIQRTQQEDSAVYLCASSLVIGSTNEKLFFGSGTQLSVL.

The chain has TRBV28 and TRBJ1-6; TRBD1 matches at 7 bases. CDR3 size: 15 residues. CDR1 and CDR2 (germline): MDHEN, SYDVKM. Unmatched junction bases numbered 9, after V lost 4 bases and J lost 9 bases. CDR3 DNA sequence: TGTGCCAGCAGTTCGGTTACAGGGGTTGGTTCACCCCTCCACTTT. Translated: CASSSVTGVGSPLHF.

This clone was observed a few times. The chain is built from TRBV29-1 and TRBJ2-7; the match to TRBD1 covers 9 bases. J gave up 6 bases and V 6 bases, and 18 bases lay outside the gene matches. Germline V gene lookup returns CDR1 SQVTM and CDR2 ANQGSEA. The CDR3 covers 16 residues. CDR3 in amino acids: CSVLGAAGQGTSEQYF. CDR3 DNA: TGCAGCGTCCTGGGAGCCGCAGGACAGGGGACTTCCGAGCAGTACTTC.